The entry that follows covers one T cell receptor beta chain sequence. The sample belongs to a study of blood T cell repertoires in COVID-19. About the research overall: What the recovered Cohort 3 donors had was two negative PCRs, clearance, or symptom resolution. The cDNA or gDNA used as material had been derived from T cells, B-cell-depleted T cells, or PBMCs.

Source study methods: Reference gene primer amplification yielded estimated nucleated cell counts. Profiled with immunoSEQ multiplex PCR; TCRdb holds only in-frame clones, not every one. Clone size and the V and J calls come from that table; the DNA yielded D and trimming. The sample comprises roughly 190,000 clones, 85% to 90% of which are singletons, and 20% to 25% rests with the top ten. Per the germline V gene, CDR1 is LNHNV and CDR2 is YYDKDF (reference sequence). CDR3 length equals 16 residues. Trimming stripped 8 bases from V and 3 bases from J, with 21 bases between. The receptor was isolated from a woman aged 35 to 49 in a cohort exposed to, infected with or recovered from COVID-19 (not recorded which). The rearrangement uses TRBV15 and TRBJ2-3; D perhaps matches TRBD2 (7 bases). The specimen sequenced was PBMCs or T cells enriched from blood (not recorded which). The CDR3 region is CATLGGGGSGTDTQYF. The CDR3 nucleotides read TGTGCCACCCTCGGGGGCGGGGGATCTGGGACAGATACGCAGTATTTT.